Many counts were recorded for the clone carrying this TCR beta chain. Its target is not known. Noted time point: newly diagnosed GD, antithyroid drugs for less than 3 months. RNA extracted from PBMCs served as the sequencing template. This sample is part of a study of regulatory T cells in long-lasting Graves disease. Study-wide findings and caveats: Persistent Graves' patients had lower TCR diversity than newly diagnosed ones.

The germline V gene encodes CDR1 GTSNPN and CDR2 SVGIG (reference sequence). The CDR3 is 14 residues long. The V and J ends lost 5 bases and 7 bases, in that order; junction bases with no gene match: 14. Arm-PCR of CDR3 regions with iRepertoire HTBI primers generated TCR beta libraries. TCRdb reprocessed the multiplex PCR reads via MiXCR and lists one record per CDR3 protein. The table includes hundreds of thousands of distinct CDR3 sequences, 15% to 20% detected once. A further study also used this sample, focusing on T cells in Graves' hyperthyroidism and ophthalmopathy. Per that study: Clinicians diagnosed patients from clinical symptoms, serum thyroxine and TRAb, thyroid ultrasound and orbital computed tomography. TCR CDR3 underwent first-round RT-PCR with the HTBI primer set.

Sequenced here: peripheral blood mononuclear cells (PBMCs), sampled at new diagnosis, from a patient treated with antithyroid drugs. The rearrangement joins TRBV30 to TRBJ2-7, with 7 positions matching TRBD2. The receptor was derived from a woman aged 35-65 years with Graves disease. The CDR3 region is CAWDGGFGVKEQYF. The CDR3 DNA sequence: TGTGCCTGGGACGGGGGGTTTGGAGTTAAGGAGCAGTACTTC.